These 5 T cell receptor beta chains were sequenced from one sample in a study of blood T cell repertoires in COVID-19. TCRdb's copy holds only in-frame clones and misses some; the assay was immunoSEQ multiplex PCR. Altogether over 250,000 clones are present, around 92% being singletons, with the ten largest covering 1.9%. The material sequenced was PBMCs or T cells enriched from blood (not recorded which). The origin of the receptors is a woman aged 55-75 years who had recovered from COVID-19.

The genes are TRBV28 and TRBJ1-2; no definite D call. Trimming stripped 1 base from V and 6 bases from J, with 12 bases between. Germline V gives CDR1 MDHEN, CDR2 SYDVKM. The CDR3 sequence is 14 residues long. CDR3 in amino acids: CASSLFSRRDGYTF. In DNA form, the CDR3 reads TGTGCCAGCAGTTTATTTTCCAGGAGGGATGGCTACACCTTC.

V and J are TRBV2 and TRBJ2-3; 14 nucleotides match TRBD2. The CDR3 is 17 amino acids. J was trimmed by 5 bases and V by 5 bases; bases with no gene match: 9. From germline, CDR1 is SNHLY and CDR2 FYNNEI. The CDR3 is CASSRAGTSGSKDTQYF. CDR3 in DNA: TGTGCCAGCAGTAGGGCCGGGACTAGCGGGAGTAAAGATACGCAGTATTTT.

This clone has only one observation. This chain joins TRBV5-1 and TRBJ1-1, with D perhaps matching TRBD1 (5 bases). V was cut by 0 bases and J by 2 bases, with 11 bases left in between. This CDR3 contains 15 residues. Germline V CDR1 and CDR2: SGHRS, YFSETQ. CDR3 protein: CASSLDGRANTEAFF. CDR3 sequence (DNA): TGCGCCAGCAGCTTGGACGGCAGGGCTAACACTGAAGCTTTCTTT. The full variable domain, rest sourced from reference TRBV5-1 and TRBJ1-1, is KAGVTQTPRYLIKTRGQQVTLSCSPISGHRSVSWYQQTPGQGLQFLFEYFSETQRNKGNFPGRFSGRQFSNSRSEMNVSTLELGDSALYLCASSLDGRANTEAFFGQGTRLTVV.

This clone appeared once. The genes are TRBV18 and TRBJ1-6; D possibly corresponds to TRBD1 (6 bases). Germline V lookup: CDR1 KGHSH, CDR2 LQKENI. The CDR3 runs to 17 residues. Trimming removed 3 bases from V and 8 bases from J, with 20 bases in between. The CDR3 sequence: CASSPLMTGRYDSPLHF. In nucleotides, the CDR3 is TGTGCCAGCTCACCCCTTATGACAGGTCGATACGATTCACCCCTCCACTTT.

V gene TRBV5-8 combines with J gene TRBJ1-5; TRBD1 might be the D (5 bases). V lost 0 bases to trimming and J lost 6 bases, with 16 bases between them. The CDR3 loop spans 16 amino acids. The germline gives CDR1 SGHTS, CDR2 YDEGEE. CDR3 DNA sequence: TGTGCCAGCAGCTTGGAGGACATGGGGTTAGGTCAGCCCCAGCATTTT. This sequence encodes CASSLEDMGLGQPQHF.